This TCR beta chain is drawn from a study of blood T cells in healthy people across ages. Primed by a sample-barcoded 5' primer and a J-beta primer mix, a second PCR proceeded for about 6 to 12 cycles. Each TCR beta cDNA got a 12-nucleotide random molecular identifier. All samples gave at least 2.5 million CDR3-containing paired-end reads. TCRdb analysed the 5' RACE reads with MiXCR anew, one entry per CDR3 protein. The sample consists of 800,000 to 950,000 distinct CDR3 sequences, 25% to 35% of them appearing once. Study results and limitations: Diversity of TCR beta per million T cells declined in a roughly linear way with age.

Trimming left V 8 bases short and J 0 bases short, with 20 bases between. CDR1 is SNHLY, CDR2 FYNNEI, per germline. The CDR3 length is 17 residues. Comments on this clonotype: No antigen is known for it.

Another study also made use of these data, one on T cells of mothers and their children. That paper adds: Samples were provided by three healthy Caucasian mothers and their six children.

The TCR comes from a middle-aged woman in good health. The gene calls are TRBV2 and TRBJ1-3; D not certain. Sequencing was performed on blood. The CDR3 spells CASSNLAGTASGNTIYF. For the CDR3, the DNA is TGTGCCAGCTCTAACCTCGCGGGAACAGCCTCTGGAAACACCATATATTTT.